This T cell receptor (beta chain) was found in a study of T-cell reconstitution after alpha-beta-depleted transplantation in children. This clonotype has just a few counts. CDR3 length: 15 amino acids. Looked up from germline, CDR1 is SQVTM and CDR2 is ANQGSEA. V was pared by 4 bases and J by 4 bases, with 9 bases of the junction left unmatched. The authors prepared the TCRbeta library with unique molecular identifiers. TCRdb fed the PCR reads into MiXCR, producing one record per CDR3 protein. The repertoire holds around 400,000 distinct CDR3 sequences, with roughly 21% as singletons. The sequencing here drew on PBMCs from the stem cell graft donor, taken from the stem cell graft. The rearrangement links TRBV29-1 to TRBJ2-5, with 10 bases lining up with TRBD1. The source is a human donor who donated a stem cell graft to a child with acute myeloid leukemia. The chain's CDR3 is CSVARDRGFGETQYF. DNA for the CDR3: TGCAGCGTTGCCCGGGACAGGGGATTCGGAGAGACCCAGTACTTC.